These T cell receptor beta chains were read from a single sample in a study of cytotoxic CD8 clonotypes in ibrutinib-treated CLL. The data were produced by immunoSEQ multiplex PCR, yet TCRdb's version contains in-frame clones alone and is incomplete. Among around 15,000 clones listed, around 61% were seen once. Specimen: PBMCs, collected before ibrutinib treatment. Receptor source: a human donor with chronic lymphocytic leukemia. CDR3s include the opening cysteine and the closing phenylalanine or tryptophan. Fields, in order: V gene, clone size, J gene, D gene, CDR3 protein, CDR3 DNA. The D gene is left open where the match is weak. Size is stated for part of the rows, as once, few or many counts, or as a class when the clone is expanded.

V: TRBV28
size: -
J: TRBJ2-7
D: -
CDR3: CASRRTVGPGQTFSYEQYF
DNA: TGTGCCAGCAGAAGAACGGTGGGCCCAGGACAGACCTTCTCCTACGAGCAGTACTTC

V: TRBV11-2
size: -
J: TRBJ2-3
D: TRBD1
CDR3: CASSLDRGTDTQYF
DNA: TGTGCCAGCAGCTTGGACAGGGGCACAGATACGCAGTATTTT

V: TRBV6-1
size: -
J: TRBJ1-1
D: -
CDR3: CATGDLGPNTEAFF
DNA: TGTGCCACGGGGGACTTAGGTCCGAACACTGAAGCTTTCTTT

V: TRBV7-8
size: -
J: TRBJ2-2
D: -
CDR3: CASSLAAGELFF
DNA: TGTGCCAGCAGCTTAGCGGCCGGGGAGCTGTTTTTT

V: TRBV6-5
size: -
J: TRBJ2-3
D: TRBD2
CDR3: CASSPTSVGTDTQYF
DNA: TGTGCCAGCAGCCCGACTAGCGTGGGCACAGATACGCAGTATTTT

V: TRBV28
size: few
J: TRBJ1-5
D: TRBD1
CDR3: CASSLLGDRSNQPQHF
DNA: TGTGCCAGCAGTTTATTGGGGGACAGAAGCAATCAGCCCCAGCATTTT

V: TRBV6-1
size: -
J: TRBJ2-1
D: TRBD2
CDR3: CASRTGTSNEQFF
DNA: TGTGCCAGCAGGACTGGGACTAGCAATGAGCAGTTCTTC

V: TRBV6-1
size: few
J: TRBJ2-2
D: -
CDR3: CASKLVRNTGELFF
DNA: TGTGCCAGCAAACTGGTACGGAACACCGGGGAGCTGTTTTTT

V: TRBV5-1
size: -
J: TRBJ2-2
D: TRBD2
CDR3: CASSSSAGANTGELFF
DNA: TGCGCCAGCAGCTCCTCAGCGGGGGCGAACACCGGGGAGCTGTTTTTT

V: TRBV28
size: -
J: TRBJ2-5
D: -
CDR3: CASSLGWQTQYF
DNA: TGTGCCAGCAGTTTGGGCTGGCAGACCCAGTACTTC

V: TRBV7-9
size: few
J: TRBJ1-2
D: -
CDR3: CASSLAHRANYGYTF
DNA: TGTGCCAGCAGCTTAGCCCACAGAGCCAACTATGGCTACACCTTC

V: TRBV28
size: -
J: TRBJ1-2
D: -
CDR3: CASRLPVGAGGYTF
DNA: TGTGCCAGCAGACTCCCCGTCGGGGCCGGTGGCTACACCTTC

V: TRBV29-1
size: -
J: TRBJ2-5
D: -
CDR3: CSAAGLGVSETQYF
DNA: TGCAGCGCCGCTGGTTTGGGCGTTTCCGAGACCCAGTACTTC

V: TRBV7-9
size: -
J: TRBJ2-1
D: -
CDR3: CASSQMREQFF
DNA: TGTGCCAGCAGCCAAATGCGGGAGCAGTTCTTC

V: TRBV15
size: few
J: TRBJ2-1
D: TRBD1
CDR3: CATSLTRGTGNQWEQFF
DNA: TGTGCCACCAGCCTAACGCGGGGGACAGGGAATCAGTGGGAGCAGTTCTTC

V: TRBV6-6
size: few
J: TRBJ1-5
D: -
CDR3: CASSPFTGFNQPQHF
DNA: TGTGCCAGCAGTCCCTTTACAGGGTTCAATCAGCCCCAGCATTTT

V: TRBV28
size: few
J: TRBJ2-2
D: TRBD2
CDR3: CASSVRIAGAFFSGELFF
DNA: TGTGCCAGCAGTGTCAGGATAGCGGGAGCGTTTTTTAGCGGGGAGCTGTTTTTT

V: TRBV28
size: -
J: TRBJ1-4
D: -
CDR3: CASSPQGRFNEKLFF
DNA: TGTGCCAGCAGTCCGCAAGGACGATTTAATGAAAAACTGTTTTTT

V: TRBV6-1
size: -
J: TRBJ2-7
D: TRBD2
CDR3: CASRIRLAGDYEQYF
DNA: TGTGCCAGCAGAATTAGACTAGCGGGAGACTACGAGCAGTACTTC

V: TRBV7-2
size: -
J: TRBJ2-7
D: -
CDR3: CASSPRVVSEQYF
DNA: TGTGCCAGCAGCCCGCGGGTAGTTTCCGAGCAGTACTTC

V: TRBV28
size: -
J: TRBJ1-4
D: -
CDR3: CASSLPRQGRDEKLFF
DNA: TGTGCCAGCAGTTTACCTAGGCAGGGCCGGGATGAAAAACTGTTTTTT

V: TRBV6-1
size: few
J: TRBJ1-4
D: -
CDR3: CASGRAEKLFF
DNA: TGTGCCAGCGGTAGGGCTGAAAAACTGTTTTTT

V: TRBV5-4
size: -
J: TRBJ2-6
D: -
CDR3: CASRPRFRPGANVLTF
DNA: TGTGCCAGCAGACCCAGGTTCAGGCCTGGGGCCAACGTCCTGACTTTC

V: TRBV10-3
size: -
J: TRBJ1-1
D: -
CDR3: CAISARHDTEAFF
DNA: TGTGCCATCAGTGCCAGACACGACACTGAAGCTTTCTTT

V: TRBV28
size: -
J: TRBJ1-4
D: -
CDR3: CASSFFFGNEKLFF
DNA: TGTGCCAGCAGTTTTTTCTTCGGTAATGAAAAACTGTTTTTT

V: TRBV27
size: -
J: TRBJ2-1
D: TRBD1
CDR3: CASSLGQGYEQFF
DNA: TGTGCCAGCAGTTTGGGACAGGGTTATGAGCAGTTCTTC

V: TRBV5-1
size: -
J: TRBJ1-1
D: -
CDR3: CASSSSRHTNTEAFF
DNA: TGCGCCAGCAGCTCCTCCCGACACACTAACACTGAAGCTTTCTTT

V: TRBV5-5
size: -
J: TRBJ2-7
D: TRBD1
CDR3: CASTTGGRPEQYF
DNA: TGTGCCAGCACCACAGGGGGCAGGCCCGAGCAGTACTTC